The T cell receptor (beta chain) described here comes from a study of T cell responses to AZD1222 COVID-19 vaccine. Concerning this clone itself: Its antigen is currently unknown.

This table comes from immunoSEQ multiplex PCR, and its TCRdb copy is limited to in-frame clones, with some not included. The repertoire holds around 65,000 clones, with 70% to 90% as singletons. Study conclusions and caveats: Repertoires were sampled only after the peak T cell response.

The CDR3 covers 13 residues. V lost 0 bases, J lost 6 bases, and 10 bases lay in between. Germline loops: CDR1 SQVTM, CDR2 ANQGSEA. This sequence was found in an adult who received the AZD1222 COVID-19 vaccine. The sequencing here drew on peripheral blood, taken 28 days after the second AZD1222 dose. This chain joins TRBV29-1 and TRBJ2-3; D is perhaps TRBD1 (5 bases). The CDR3 reads CSVEEGAVDTQYF. For the CDR3, the DNA is TGCAGCGTTGAAGAAGGGGCAGTGGATACGCAGTATTTT.